The clone carrying this TCR beta chain was observed many times. Its antigen is undetermined. The data belong to a study of T cells after yellow fever vaccination. Production of TCR cDNA was by 5'RACE template switching, which also added a universal primer site and UMIs. TCRdb passed the 5' RACE reads through MiXCR, listing each CDR3 protein once. The sample yields hundreds of thousands of distinct CDR3 sequences, about 9.5% seen once. The study's findings and limits: The CD4 compartment and the CD8 compartment contained a small share of clonotypes in common.

CDR1 and CDR2 from the germline V gene are DFQATT and SNEGSKA (reference sequence). The CDR3 is made up of 14 amino acids. V lost 3 bases and J lost 3, with 13 bases in between. The sequence was obtained from a man aged 18 to 29 who received the YFV17D yellow fever vaccine. The rearrangement links TRBV20-1 to TRBJ2-3; possible D gene TRBD1, 6 bases. The sample here was PBMCs, taken on the day of the first yellow fever vaccination. The CDR3 nucleotides are TGCAGTGCTAGTTTGGACAGTAGAACAGATACGCAGTATTTT. Amino acids: CSASLDSRTDTQYF.